These 21 T cell receptor beta chains share one sample of origin, sequenced in a study of cytomegalovirus exposure and HLA in healthy donors. The PCR made use of 60 Vbeta and 13 Jbeta primers. Libraries were prepared by immunoSEQ multiplex PCR; TCRdb keeps only in-frame clonotypes and omits some of them. Of about 150,000 clones in the sample, 75% were seen once. Sequencing was done on a sample of PBMCs. The receptors shown here come from a man younger than 30 in good health and CMV-seronegative.

This rearrangement joins TRBV27 to TRBJ1-2; the D gene is possibly TRBD1 (5 bases). The CDR3 has 17 residues. Trimming took off 8 bases at V and 5 bases at J, with 27 bases between the two ends. Germline assignment: CDR1 MNHEY and CDR2 SMNVEV (reference sequence). The CDR3 loop reads CASSRRPGDLGGYGYTF. Written as DNA, the CDR3 is TGTGCCAGCTCCCGGCGCCCCGGGGACCTGGGGGGATATGGCTACACCTTC.

This chain uses TRBV18 with TRBJ2-3, with 7 bases identical to TRBD2. Per the germline V gene, CDR1 is KGHSH and CDR2 is LQKENI. V trimming: 6 bases; J trimming: 5 bases; junction bases outside the gene matches: 5. CDR3 size: 13 residues. CDR3 coding DNA: TGTGCCAGCTCGCGGGGGTCAGGAGATACGCAGTATTTT. Protein sequence: CASSRGSGDTQYF.

The genes are TRBV6-1 and TRBJ1-5, with no clear D. Trimming removed 1 base from V and 2 bases from J, with 12 bases in between. This CDR3 contains 16 residues. Germline CDR1 MNHNS, CDR2 SASEGT. The CDR3 sequence: CASSEEEGEGNQPQHF. CDR3 bases: TGTGCCAGCAGTGAAGAGGAGGGTGAGGGCAATCAGCCCCAGCATTTT.

CDR3 in amino acids: CASSLGGSRGYQETQYF. In DNA, the CDR3 is TGCGCCAGCAGCTTGGGCGGGAGTAGGGGGTACCAAGAGACCCAGTACTTC. The genes are TRBV5-1 and TRBJ2-5; TRBD2 might be the D (7 bases). V lost 0 bases, J lost 0 bases, and 15 bases lay in between. Germline lookup yields CDR1 SGHRS and CDR2 YFSETQ. CDR3 length: 17 amino acids.

This CDR3 is CASSPTGNEQFF. CDR3 bases: TGTGCCAGCAGCCCGACAGGGAATGAGCAGTTCTTC. This chain joins TRBV14 and TRBJ2-1; 7 bases are a match to TRBD1. This CDR3 contains 12 residues. The ends lost 4 bases at V and 7 bases at J; junction bases unmatched: 1. Per the germline V gene, CDR1 is SGHDN and CDR2 is FVKESK.

This chain joins TRBV28 and TRBJ1-2, with 9 bases that match TRBD1. The CDR3 has 13 residues. The V gene's germline CDR1 is MDHEN and CDR2 SYDVKM. Trimming cost V 8 bases and J 8 bases; bases outside gene matches: 9. DNA for the CDR3: TGTGCCAGCCTTCTTGGGACAGGGAGGGGCTACACCTTC. Translation gives CASLLGTGRGYTF.

This CDR3 is CASSDQTSGSLNEQFF. The CDR3 DNA sequence: TGTGCCAGCAGCGACCAGACTAGCGGGAGCCTCAATGAGCAGTTCTTC. The J gene is TRBJ2-1, the V gene TRBV5-4, with TRBD2 identical over 12 bases. CDR3 size: 16 residues. CDR1 SGHNT and CDR2 YYREEE come from the germline V gene (reference sequence). V shed 4 bases, J shed 6 bases, and the junction held 8 bases outside the gene matches.

This chain links TRBV7-2 with TRBJ2-7; 9 positions match TRBD2. Germline-derived CDR1 and CDR2 are SGHTA and FQGNSA. Germline trimming cut 2 bases from V and 5 bases from J; bases unmatched to any gene: 7. The CDR3 contains 15 residues. The CDR3 spells CASSLRLAGSHEQYF. CDR3 sequence (DNA): TGTGCCAGCAGCTTACGGCTAGCGGGATCTCACGAGCAGTACTTC.

This chain uses TRBV19 with TRBJ1-5, with 9 bases identical to TRBD1. There are 17 residues in the CDR3. Trimming removed 7 bases from V and 2 bases from J; junction bases left unmatched: 12. Germline V gene sequence: CDR1 LNHDA, CDR2 SQIVND (reference sequence). The CDR3 loop is CASTRDRAKVGNQPQHF. CDR3 DNA: TGTGCCAGTACCAGGGACAGGGCAAAGGTAGGCAATCAGCCCCAGCATTTT.

The table lists this clone with a few counts. The CDR3 sequence is CASSQDPGKGSTDTQYF. CDR3 sequence (DNA): TGCGCCAGCAGCCAAGATCCCGGGAAGGGAAGCACAGATACGCAGTATTTT. This sequence joins TRBV4-1 and TRBJ2-3; TRBD2 might be the D (5 bases). This CDR3 is 17 amino acids long. Germline values: CDR1 MGHRA, CDR2 YSYEKL. V lost 0 bases to trimming and J lost 0 bases, with 13 bases between them.

The chain couples TRBV19 to TRBJ2-1; TRBD2 matches at 9 bases. V dropped 2 bases and J dropped 6; count of bases not matched to a gene: 5. Per the germline V gene, CDR1 is LNHDA and CDR2 is SQIVND (reference sequence). The CDR3 loop spans 15 amino acids. CDR3 sequence reads: CASSISSGTANEQFF. CDR3 bases: TGTGCCAGTAGTATATCTAGCGGGACAGCCAATGAGCAGTTCTTC.

The chain has TRBV10-3 and TRBJ2-1; a weak D match, TRBD2 (5 bases). Between the trimmed V and J ends, which lost 10 bases and 7 bases, there was a span of 20 bases. The CDR3 runs 14 residues. The germline V gene encodes CDR1 ENHRY and CDR2 SYGVKD. CDR3 region: CATALEGLQNEQFF. CDR3 bases: TGTGCCACCGCTTTAGAGGGCCTCCAGAATGAGCAGTTCTTC.

The chain has TRBV2 and TRBJ1-6; D remains unclear. The CDR3 consists of 13 residues. Germline CDR1 is SNHLY and CDR2 is FYNNEI. Trimming removed 2 bases at V and 10 bases at J, with 9 bases between. This CDR3 reads CASSESLVSPLHF. CDR3 coding DNA: TGTGCCAGCAGTGAAAGTTTAGTGTCACCCCTCCACTTT.

The chain links TRBV2 to TRBJ1-1, with TRBD1 as a possible D gene (6 bases). V lost 7 bases, J lost 0 bases, and 12 bases lay in between. Looked up from germline, CDR1 is SNHLY and CDR2 is FYNNEI. The CDR3 totals 14 residues. The CDR3 coding sequence is TGTGCCAGCACTCAAGGGGGTATGAACACTGAAGCTTTCTTT. This encodes CASTQGGMNTEAFF.

This sequence joins TRBV11-2 and TRBJ1-3; D not resolved. V was trimmed by 0 bases and J by 2 bases, leaving 8 bases between them. Germline CDR1 and CDR2: SGHAT and FQNNGV. The CDR3 is 15 residues long. The chain's CDR3 is CASSLDRQAGNTIYF. In nucleotides, the CDR3 is TGTGCCAGCAGCTTAGATCGGCAGGCTGGAAACACCATATATTTT.

V usage is TRBV28 and J usage is TRBJ2-7, with 8 positions matching TRBD1. Unmatched junction bases numbered 6, after V lost 5 bases and J lost 3 bases. CDR1 MDHEN and CDR2 SYDVKM come from the germline V gene. The CDR3 is made up of 14 amino acids. This chain's CDR3 is CASSRQGSLYEQYF. CDR3 in DNA: TGTGCCAGCAGTCGACAGGGGAGTCTCTACGAGCAGTACTTC.

V gene TRBV5-6 combines with J gene TRBJ2-7; D gene ambiguous. Germline CDR1 and CDR2: SGHDT and YYEEEE. CDR3 length: 12 amino acids. Deletions cut 0 bases from V and 4 bases from J, with 5 bases between. CDR3 protein: CASSLVTYEQYF. DNA of the CDR3: TGTGCCAGCAGCTTGGTTACTTACGAGCAGTACTTC.

V is TRBV28 and J is TRBJ1-2; D may be TRBD1 (5 bases). Deletions cut 6 bases from V and 8 bases from J, with 16 bases between. The CDR3 is 13 residues long. CDR1 is MDHEN and CDR2 is SYDVKM in the germline V gene. The CDR3 DNA sequence: TGTGCCAGCAGCGCGGCTCAGGGTGGGGGCTACACCTTC. Protein product: CASSAAQGGGYTF.

The J gene is TRBJ1-2, the V gene TRBV15, with 7 bases identical to TRBD1. Germline lookup yields CDR1 LNHNV and CDR2 YYDKDF (reference sequence). The V segment lost 4 bases and the J segment 3 bases; nucleotides outside the gene matches: 11. The CDR3 is 16 amino acids. CDR3 nucleotide sequence: TGTGCCACCAGCACCCAGACAGGGACGCGTGACTATGGCTACACCTTC. The encoded protein is CATSTQTGTRDYGYTF.

V is TRBV5-1 and J is TRBJ2-3, with no clear D. The V end was cut by 4 bases, the J end by 2 bases, with 14 bases between. Germline V gene sequence: CDR1 SGHRS, CDR2 YFSETQ. CDR3 length equals 15 residues. DNA for the CDR3: TGCGCCAGCAGCAACCGGGTGCCAGTCACAGATACGCAGTATTTT. Translating gives CASSNRVPVTDTQYF.

CDR3 region: CASSSSGVGNEQFF. The CDR3 DNA follows: TGTGCCAGCAGTTCATCGGGGGTCGGAAATGAGCAGTTCTTC. The chain links TRBV28 to TRBJ2-1, with TRBD2 as a possible D gene (6 bases). Germline V gene lookup returns CDR1 MDHEN and CDR2 SYDVKM. The V and J ends lost 4 bases and 7 bases respectively, with 14 bases between them. The CDR3 runs 14 residues.